Listed below are T cell receptor beta chains from one sample, sequenced in a study of blood T cells in healthy people across ages. TCRdb re-called the 5' RACE reads through MiXCR, storing one row per CDR3 protein. The data contain roughly 1,800,000 distinct CDR3 sequences, about 50% of them singletons. The sequenced sample was blood. The receptors stem from a woman aged 40 to 50 in good health. Each CDR3 is given with its conserved first and last residue. A D gene is named only where the DNA matches it firmly. Rows may omit the clone size; those that give it use once, few, many or a size class.

J: TRBJ2-5; V: TRBV29-1; size: .; D: TRBD2; DNA: TGCAGCGTTGAACTAGCGGGGGGGACTGTACAGACCCAGTACTTC; CDR3: CSVELAGGTVQTQYF
J: TRBJ2-6; V: TRBV11-1; size: .; D: .; DNA: TGTGCCAGCACCATTGATCCTGGGGCCAACGTCCTGACTTTC; CDR3: CASTIDPGANVLTF
J: TRBJ2-3; V: TRBV4-3; size: once; D: TRBD2; DNA: TGCGCCAGCAGCCAAGATCTAGCGGGGGGCGAAGATCCAGCCACAGATACGCAGTATTTT; CDR3: CASSQDLAGGEDPATDTQYF
J: TRBJ1-1; V: TRBV20-1; size: .; D: .; DNA: TGCAGTGCTGAGCCAATTGCTGGGGGTGAAGCTTTCTTT; CDR3: CSAEPIAGGEAFF
J: TRBJ2-1; V: TRBV7-2; size: few; D: .; DNA: TGTGCCAGCAGCTTAGGGCTAGGTGAGCAGTTCTTC; CDR3: CASSLGLGEQFF
J: TRBJ1-2; V: TRBV7-9; size: .; D: .; DNA: TGTGCCAGCAGCTCTTCCTTTAAGGACACCCACTCTGGGGCCTATGGCTACACCTTC; CDR3: CASSSSFKDTHSGAYGYTF
J: TRBJ1-2; V: TRBV4-3; size: few; D: TRBD1; DNA: TGCGCCAGCAGCCAAGACACAGGGGGCTACTATGGCTACACCTTC; CDR3: CASSQDTGGYYGYTF
J: TRBJ1-4; V: TRBV5-1; size: .; D: .; DNA: TGCGCCAGCAGCTTGAAGTTCCCTTCCCATGCAACTAATGAAAAACTGTTTTTT; CDR3: CASSLKFPSHATNEKLFF
J: TRBJ2-5; V: TRBV6-6; size: once; D: TRBD2; DNA: TGTGCCAGCAGTAAGGGACTAGCGATGAACTTCCAAGAGACCCAGTACTTC; CDR3: CASSKGLAMNFQETQYF
J: TRBJ1-5; V: TRBV13; size: .; D: .; DNA: TGTGCCAGCAGCGAGGGACAAGGGGCGAGCAATCAACCCCAGCATTTT; CDR3: CASSEGQGASNQPQHF
J: TRBJ2-3; V: TRBV12-3/TRBV12-4; size: .; D: .; DNA: TGTGCCGGCAGTTATTACTCAACGGGCACAGATACGCAGTATTTT; CDR3: CAGSYYSTGTDTQYF
J: TRBJ2-5; V: TRBV5-6; size: few; D: TRBD1; DNA: TGTGCCAGCAGCGAAAGGGACAGGGGTTCTCGGGAGACCCAGTACTTC; CDR3: CASSERDRGSRETQYF
J: TRBJ1-2; V: TRBV5-8; size: .; D: .; DNA: TGTGCCAGCAGGTATCTGACTCGGGGGCACGTCTATGGCTACACCTTC; CDR3: CASRYLTRGHVYGYTF
J: TRBJ2-1; V: TRBV12-3/TRBV12-4; size: .; D: .; DNA: TGTGCCAGCAGTTTTAAGGCTTGGCCAGGTCGCTCCTACAATGAGCAGTTCTTC; CDR3: CASSFKAWPGRSYNEQFF
J: TRBJ2-5; V: TRBV20-1; size: .; D: TRBD2; DNA: TGCAGTGCTAGAGATTCGGGACTAGCGGCAGACAATGAGCAGTACTTC; CDR3: CSARDSGLAADNEQYF
J: TRBJ2-7; V: TRBV6-2/TRBV6-3; size: few; D: .; DNA: TGTGCCAGCAGTTACGGACAAGGACAGTTATCCTCCTACGAGCAGTACTTC; CDR3: CASSYGQGQLSSYEQYF
J: TRBJ2-7; V: TRBV4-3; size: .; D: .; DNA: TGCGCCAGCGCCGAGGCGACCCAAACCTACAATGAGCAGTACTTC; CDR3: CASAEATQTYNEQYF
J: TRBJ2-4; V: TRBV6-2/TRBV6-3; size: .; D: TRBD2; DNA: TGTGCCAGCAGTTACGTCCGCGGGGGGGCCTATGGCAAAAACATTCAGTACTTC; CDR3: CASSYVRGGAYGKNIQYF
J: TRBJ2-3; V: TRBV6-2/TRBV6-3; size: few; D: TRBD2; DNA: TGTGCCAGCAGTCAGACTAGCGGGGTCTGGACAGATACGCAGTATTTT; CDR3: CASSQTSGVWTDTQYF
J: TRBJ2-3; V: TRBV27; size: .; D: TRBD2; DNA: TGTGCCAGCAGTACTCTAGCGGGGGGGATCACAGATACGCAGTATTTT; CDR3: CASSTLAGGITDTQYF
J: TRBJ2-1; V: TRBV7-8; size: .; D: TRBD1; DNA: TGTGCCAGCAACTCAGGGGGCCTAGGGTACAATGAGCAGTTCTTC; CDR3: CASNSGGLGYNEQFF
J: TRBJ1-5; V: TRBV20-1; size: .; D: .; DNA: TGCAGTGCTAGGATTCGGAGTATAGGGGAGCCCCAGCATTTT; CDR3: CSARIRSIGEPQHF
J: TRBJ2-5; V: TRBV20-1; size: .; D: .; DNA: TGCAGTGCCAAGAATGGAGAGACCCAGTACTTC; CDR3: CSAKNGETQYF
J: TRBJ1-2; V: TRBV6-5; size: .; D: TRBD1; DNA: TGTGCCAGCAGTGCAGGGACAGGTGTTAATGGCTACACCTTC; CDR3: CASSAGTGVNGYTF
J: TRBJ2-3; V: TRBV4-3; size: .; D: .; DNA: TGCGCCAGCAGCCAAGGAGGTTCGGCGAGGGATACGCAGTATTTT; CDR3: CASSQGGSARDTQYF